The following is a T cell receptor (beta chain) sequence with its context. Its antigen is as yet unknown. This sample is drawn from a study of tumor and adjacent non-tumor tissue in lung cancer. Looking at the study overall: Around 4.4 million productive TCRbeta reads were obtained per sample on average. Study-level results: Tumor tissue had significantly higher TCR diversity than normal lung.

Three rounds of nested PCR, following a modified ARM-PCR protocol, produced the TCRbeta library. TCRdb independently ran MiXCR on the multiplex PCR reads; one entry per CDR3 protein. The sample holds over 130,000 distinct CDR3 sequences, approximately 70% seen once. This sample's RNA came from whole unsorted tissue. Sample: lung tumor tissue. This clonotype was sampled from a man in his sixties with small cell lung cancer.

For the CDR3, the DNA is TGCGCTGGCAGCTTGAGTCAGCCAAGTGAAGCTTTCTTT. Protein sequence: CAGSLSQPSEAFF. The V and J genes are TRBV5-1 and TRBJ1-1; D gene ambiguous. The CDR3 length is 13 residues. Germline V gene data show CDR1 as SGHRS and CDR2 as YFSETQ.